This TCR beta chain originates from a study of cytomegalovirus exposure and HLA in healthy donors. Findings and caveats of the study: It was reportedly the case that the classifier diagnosed cytomegalovirus status with high specificity and sensitivity. In the 95 to 150 validation repertoires, a later analysis found that first-cohort TCR clusters tended to co-occur. The authors listed 164 TCR beta chains as cytomegalovirus-associated.

Repertoires were generated with immunoSEQ multiplex PCR, while TCRdb's copy carries only in-frame clones and drops some. The sample has about 150,000 clones; around 83% are singletons. The CDR3 length is 14 residues. V lost 1 base, J lost 6 bases, and 8 bases lay in between. Per the germline V gene, CDR1 is SGHNT and CDR2 is YYREEE (reference sequence). On this clone: The antigen remains undetermined.

This TCR came from a human donor in good health. Specimen: PBMCs. The chain employs TRBV5-4 and TRBJ1-6; D not resolved. The CDR3 here is CASSLYSVNSPLHF. In DNA, the CDR3 is TGTGCCAGCAGCTTGTATAGTGTTAATTCACCCCTCCACTTT.